This is a list of T cell receptor beta chains from one sample in a study of identical twins. MiXCR, run by TCRdb on the 5' RACE reads, gives a single entry per CDR3 protein. The repertoire includes a few hundred thousand distinct CDR3 sequences, around 15% of them detected once, and 0.95% to 1% sits in the top ten. These same records also appear under a second study, on yellow fever vaccine responses in identical twins.

Sample: CD4+ T cells sorted from blood. These receptors originate from a young woman in good health. Both conserved end residues are part of each CDR3. D genes are given only for firm matches. Clone size appears in some rows only: once, few, many, or a class for an expanded clone.

abundance	v_gene	d_gene	j_gene	CDR3aa	CDR3nt
few	TRBV15	-	TRBJ2-7	CATSRDRTGSSYEQYF	TGTGCCACCAGCAGAGATCGTACAGGGTCTTCCTACGAGCAGTACTTC
-	TRBV20-1	-	TRBJ2-5	CSARFLGADYF	TGCAGTGCTAGGTTCCTCGGTGCCGACTACTTC
-	TRBV11-2	TRBD2	TRBJ2-1	CASSLAGGRMVFF	TGTGCCAGCAGCTTAGCGGGAGGACGAATGGTGTTCTTC
-	TRBV20-1	-	TRBJ1-2	CSARTLNYGYTF	TGCAGTGCTCGGACACTAAACTATGGCTACACCTTC
-	TRBV18	TRBD1	TRBJ2-7	CASSPADRVHEQYF	TGTGCCAGCTCACCCGCTGACAGGGTCCACGAGCAGTACTTC
-	TRBV6-1	TRBD1	TRBJ1-1	CASKKQGRVYTEAFF	TGTGCCAGCAAAAAACAGGGGAGAGTGTACACTGAAGCTTTCTTT
-	TRBV15	-	TRBJ2-3	CATSRDPRGLGDTQYF	TGTGCCACCAGCAGAGATCCGAGGGGCCTCGGAGATACGCAGTATTTT
few	TRBV7-2	TRBD2	TRBJ2-1	CASRPGERGGREQFF	TGTGCCAGCAGGCCAGGGGAGCGGGGGGGCCGCGAGCAGTTCTTC
-	TRBV7-9	TRBD2	TRBJ2-1	CASSLVAGVNEQFF	TGTGCCAGCAGCTTAGTGGCGGGGGTCAATGAGCAGTTCTTC
-	TRBV12-3/TRBV12-4	-	TRBJ2-1	CASRPSGGTYNEQFF	TGTGCCAGCAGGCCGAGTGGGGGCACCTACAATGAGCAGTTCTTC
few	TRBV6-1	-	TRBJ2-6	CASGDYSGPTGANVLTF	TGTGCCAGCGGCGATTATAGCGGACCAACTGGGGCCAACGTCCTGACTTTC
-	TRBV20-1	TRBD1	TRBJ2-7	CSARDTRQGSLEQYF	TGCAGTGCTAGAGATACGAGACAGGGTTCACTCGAGCAGTACTTC
many	TRBV18	TRBD1	TRBJ2-7	CASSPGQGNEQYF	TGTGCCAGCTCCCCCGGACAGGGGAACGAGCAGTACTTC
few	TRBV3-1	TRBD1	TRBJ2-5	CASSQVGGQGAGETQYF	TGTGCCAGCAGCCAAGTCGGCGGACAGGGGGCGGGGGAGACCCAGTACTTC